The following is a T cell receptor beta chain sequence with its context. The antigen remains unidentified. Per germline, CDR1 LNHNV and CDR2 YYDKDF (reference sequence). V was pared by 3 bases and J by 5 bases, with 10 bases of the junction left unmatched. The CDR3 contains 16 residues. These data are taken from a study of follicular helper T cells after annual influenza vaccination. The wider study: After each seasonal flu vaccination, blood came on days 0, 7 and 28. General study points: Each annual vaccination recalled recurring oligoclonal ICOS+CD38+ cTfh clonotypes.

Indicated time point: 2015-2016 season, 7 days after influenza vaccination. Community-dwelling subjects without influenza vaccination in the prior 6 months were enrolled. Survey level resolution was used for TCRB sequencing. Sequencing used immunoSEQ multiplex PCR; TCRdb keeps in-frame clones, though not all of them. The sample consists of roughly 4,900 clones, nearly 85% of them appearing once. This material consisted of CXCR5+ CD38- circulating T follicular helper cells from blood, taken 7 days after influenza vaccination. Noted subset: circulating Tfh, non-naive CD4+CXCR5+PD-1+ (ICOS+CD38+ or ICOS-CD38-). This chain joins TRBV15 and TRBJ1-5, with 7 bases that match TRBD1. This receptor was taken from an adult who received the influenza vaccine. In nucleotides, the CDR3 is TGTGCCACCAGCAGTAACCGACAGGGCGGTCATCAGCCCCAGCATTTT. The encoded protein is CATSSNRQGGHQPQHF. The full variable domain, with the rest looked up from reference TRBV15 and TRBJ1-5, is DAMVIQNPRYQVTQFGKPVTLSCSQTLNHNVMYWYQQKSSQAPKLLFHYYDKDFNNEADTPDNFQSRRPNTSFCFLDIRSPGLGDTAMYLCATSSNRQGGHQPQHFGDGTRLSIL.